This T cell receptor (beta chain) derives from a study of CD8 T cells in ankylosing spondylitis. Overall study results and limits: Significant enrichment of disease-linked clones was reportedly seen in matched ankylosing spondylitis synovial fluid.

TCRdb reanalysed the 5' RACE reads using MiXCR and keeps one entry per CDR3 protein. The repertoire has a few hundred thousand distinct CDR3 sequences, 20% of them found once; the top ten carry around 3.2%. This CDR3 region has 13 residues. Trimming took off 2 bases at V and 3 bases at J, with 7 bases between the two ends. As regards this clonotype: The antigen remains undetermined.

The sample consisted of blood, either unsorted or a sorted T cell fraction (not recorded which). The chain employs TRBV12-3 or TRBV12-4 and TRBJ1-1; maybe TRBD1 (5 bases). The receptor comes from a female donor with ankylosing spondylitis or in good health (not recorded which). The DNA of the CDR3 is TGTGCCAGCAGTTTATTCAGGGACACTGAAGCTTTCTTT. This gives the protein CASSLFRDTEAFF.